The clone carrying this T cell receptor beta chain was detected many times. TCRdb re-called the RT-PCR reads with MiXCR, one entry per CDR3 protein. Of approximately 720,000 distinct CDR3 sequences in the sample, approximately 15% were seen once. V was clipped by 5 bases and J by 4 bases, with 17 bases between them. Germline-derived CDR1 and CDR2 are SGHTA and FQGNSA. CDR3 length equals 15 residues. Sequenced sample: memory CD4+ T cells from blood. The chain recombines TRBV7-2 with TRBJ2-5; D could derive from TRBD1 or TRBD2 (6 bases each). The receptor was derived from a female donor in good health, serving as a healthy control. The CDR3 region has the DNA TGTGCCAGCAGCCCTCGAGGGGGGAGCGGAGAGACCCAGTACTTC. Translating gives CASSPRGGSGETQYF.